Listed below are T cell receptor beta chains from one sample, sequenced in a study of chemoradiotherapy in HPV16-positive cancers. The assay was immunoSEQ multiplex PCR, and TCRdb's table has in-frame clones only and misses some. This sample has a few thousand clones, with approximately 86% found just once. This specimen was tumor tissue, taken from a patient who underwent chemoradiotherapy. The receptors shown here come from a human donor with HPV-associated anogenital cancer. The CDR3 runs from the conserved cysteine through the conserved F or W. A D gene is named only where the DNA matches it firmly. Size values are once, few and many counts, or a class for expanded clones, and some rows have none.

TRBV21-1	TRBJ1-4	NA	NA	16	CASTKGVASANEKLFF	TGTGCCAGCACCAAGGGTGTGGCCAGTGCTAATGAAAAACTGTTTTTT
TRBV4-1	TRBJ2-5	NA	few	14	CASSLTQGSETQYF	TGCGCCAGCAGCCTTACTCAGGGGAGTGAGACCCAGTACTTC
TRBV7-2	TRBJ1-2	TRBD1	NA	15	CASSLDVTGNPRYTF	TGTGCCAGCAGCTTAGACGTGACAGGGAACCCGCGCTACACCTTC
TRBV4-1	TRBJ2-7	NA	NA	13	CASSRTGSYEQYF	TGCGCCAGCAGCCGAACGGGATCCTACGAGCAGTACTTC
TRBV11-1	TRBJ1-2	NA	NA	12	CASSLGQNGYTF	TGTGCCAGCAGCTTAGGACAGAATGGCTACACCTTC
TRBV30	TRBJ2-1	TRBD1	NA	14	CACENRGHYNEQFF	TGTGCCTGCGAAAACAGGGGGCACTACAATGAGCAGTTCTTC
TRBV19	TRBJ1-1	TRBD1	NA	17	CASSIDLPTGLNTEAFF	TGTGCCAGTAGTATAGATCTACCGACAGGGCTGAACACTGAAGCTTTCTTT
TRBV15	TRBJ2-7	TRBD1	NA	14	CATSSGQGAYEQYF	TGTGCCACCAGCAGTGGACAGGGAGCTTACGAGCAGTACTTC
TRBV7-3	TRBJ2-3	TRBD2	NA	16	CASSSGLAGGSNTQYF	TGTGCCAGCAGCTCAGGACTAGCGGGAGGCTCCAATACGCAGTATTTT
TRBV5-1	TRBJ2-3	NA	NA	13	CASRRGFTDTQYF	TGCGCCAGCAGAAGGGGGTTCACAGATACGCAGTATTTT
TRBV2	TRBJ2-1	NA	NA	13	CASRPGRVNEQFF	TGTGCCAGCAGGCCGGGCAGGGTCAATGAGCAGTTCTTC
TRBV2	TRBJ1-5	NA	NA	12	CASNSQDQPQHF	TGTGCCAGCAATTCCCAAGATCAGCCCCAGCATTTT
TRBV2	TRBJ1-1	NA	NA	14	CASTIALLNTEAFF	TGTGCCAGCACAATCGCATTGCTGAACACTGAAGCTTTCTTT
TRBV5-1	TRBJ2-1	NA	NA	14	CASSLMAGSNEQFF	TGCGCCAGCAGCCTCATGGCGGGATCCAATGAGCAGTTCTTC
TRBV9	TRBJ2-7	NA	NA	13	CASSAPQPGEQYF	TGTGCCAGCAGCGCCCCCCAGCCTGGGGAGCAGTACTTC
TRBV2	TRBJ1-2	NA	NA	16	CASSEAGGLSNYGYTF	TGTGCCAGCAGTGAAGCAGGAGGACTGTCTAACTATGGCTACACCTTC
TRBV7-2	TRBJ2-7	TRBD1	once	15	CASSSRRDRGDEQYF	TGTGCCAGCAGCTCTCGCCGGGACAGGGGAGACGAGCAGTACTTC
TRBV5-4	TRBJ2-2	TRBD1	NA	14	CASSPGQGLGELFF	TGTGCCAGCAGCCCGGGACAGGGGCTCGGGGAGCTGTTTTTT
TRBV5-1	TRBJ2-2	TRBD1	NA	17	CASSPPPGQGDTGELFF	TGCGCCAGCAGCCCTCCGCCGGGACAGGGGGACACCGGGGAGCTGTTTTTT
TRBV5-1	TRBJ2-7	NA	NA	17	CASSFDHRGGLSYEQYF	TGCGCCAGCAGCTTCGACCACAGGGGGGGCTTGTCCTACGAGCAGTACTTC
TRBV7-8	TRBJ2-3	NA	NA	16	CASILRRGRDTDTQYF	TGTGCCAGCATCCTTAGGCGGGGTCGAGACACAGATACGCAGTATTTT
TRBV27	TRBJ1-2	NA	NA	14	CASSLLPPLYGYTF	TGTGCCAGCAGTTTACTCCCACCCTTGTATGGCTACACCTTC
TRBV7-2	TRBJ2-2	NA	NA	14	CASSLRQGTGELFF	TGTGCCAGCAGCTTACGGCAGGGGACCGGGGAGCTGTTTTTT
TRBV27	TRBJ1-2	NA	NA	15	CASSLSHRDPYGYTF	TGTGCCAGCAGTTTATCCCACCGGGACCCCTATGGCTACACCTTC
TRBV11-3	TRBJ2-5	TRBD2	NA	17	CASSLQKAWRESETQYF	TGTGCCAGCAGCCTTCAGAAGGCGTGGCGGGAGTCGGAGACCCAGTACTTC
TRBV30	TRBJ1-4	TRBD1	NA	14	CAWSGTGGYEKLFF	TGTGCCTGGAGCGGGACAGGGGGGTACGAAAAACTGTTTTTT
TRBV7-8	TRBJ1-2	NA	NA	15	CASTQGTGGGYGYTF	TGTGCCAGCACCCAAGGGACGGGGGGAGGCTATGGCTACACCTTC
TRBV4-1	TRBJ2-3	NA	NA	14	CASSQWTGTDTQYF	TGCGCCAGCAGCCAATGGACAGGCACAGATACGCAGTATTTT
TRBV27	TRBJ1-4	NA	NA	15	CASRLNSLPNEKLFF	TGTGCCAGCCGTCTAAACTCTCTCCCCAATGAAAAACTGTTTTTT
TRBV6-1	TRBJ1-6	TRBD1	NA	14	CASRKQGAESPLHF	TGTGCCAGCAGAAAACAGGGGGCTGAGTCACCCCTCCACTTT
TRBV6-1	TRBJ1-3	NA	NA	13	CASGDSSGNTIYF	TGTGCCAGCGGCGATAGCTCTGGAAACACCATATATTTT
TRBV6-5	TRBJ2-3	TRBD1	NA	16	CASSSRTGSFTDTQYF	TGTGCCAGCAGTTCCCGGACAGGATCCTTCACAGATACGCAGTATTTT
TRBV7-2	TRBJ1-1	NA	NA	14	CASSPQGLNTEAFF	TGTGCCAGCAGCCCGCAAGGGCTGAACACTGAAGCTTTCTTT
TRBV28	TRBJ1-4	NA	few	13	CASSFESVRKLFF	TGTGCCAGCAGTTTTGAATCGGTGCGAAAACTGTTTTTT
TRBV7-9	TRBJ2-2	NA	NA	17	CASSPGSGLYNTGELFF	TGTGCCAGCAGCCCAGGGTCTGGGCTGTACAACACCGGGGAGCTGTTTTTT